The rows below give T cell receptor beta chains drawn from one sample of a study of OX40 agonist ivuxolimab in advanced cancers. Here immunoSEQ multiplex PCR was the method, and the copy in TCRdb shows in-frame clones only, minus some. The data contain more than 50,000 clones, roughly 85% of them singletons. The sequencing here drew on CD4+ or CD8+ T cells sorted from blood, taken in a trial of the OX40 agonist ivuxolimab. These receptors were collected from an adult with an advanced solid tumor such as melanoma, head and neck, liver or kidney cancer. CDR3s include the opening cysteine and the closing phenylalanine or tryptophan. D genes are given only for firm matches. Part of the rows lack a size; the others show once, few, many or a class for expanded clones.

>.|TRBV4-1|.|TRBJ2-2
TGCGCCAGCAGCCAAGATGTTTCGCGGGAATCCGGGGAGCTGTTTTTT
CASSQDVSRESGELFF
>.|TRBV27|.|TRBJ2-2
TGTGCCAGCAGGGTCGTGGGGGATTACACCGGGGAGCTGTTTTTT
CASRVVGDYTGELFF
>.|TRBV11-2|.|TRBJ2-7
TGTGCCAGCATCTCCCCGGAGGGGTCCTACGAGCAGTACTTC
CASISPEGSYEQYF
>.|TRBV2|few|TRBJ2-3
TGTGCCAGCAGCCTCCACGCGCGAGCCCCACAGGATACGCAGTATTTT
CASSLHARAPQDTQYF
>.|TRBV19|.|TRBJ2-5
TGTGCCAGTAGTTTGCGGGGCAGGGCGGGTGAGACCCAGTACTTC
CASSLRGRAGETQYF
>.|TRBV7-8|.|TRBJ2-1
TGTGCCAGCAGCTCCCAGCGAGTAGCTTACAATGAGCAGTTCTTC
CASSSQRVAYNEQFF
>.|TRBV19|.|TRBJ1-4
TGTGCCAGTAGTTTATACCGGGACGGTAATGAAAAACTGTTTTTT
CASSLYRDGNEKLFF
>.|TRBV2|.|TRBJ2-7
TGTGCCAGCAAACAGGCTTCCTACGAGCAGTACTTC
CASKQASYEQYF
>.|TRBV7-2|.|TRBJ2-5
TGTGCCAGCAGCTTAGAATTAGGTCCGGAGACCCAGTACTTC
CASSLELGPETQYF
>TRBD2|TRBV19|.|TRBJ2-1
TGTGCCAGTAGTAGGGGCCTACTAGCGGGGCCTTACAATGAGCAGTTCTTC
CASSRGLLAGPYNEQFF
>.|TRBV7-9|.|TRBJ2-3
TGTGCCAGCAGCTTAGCGGTGTACCGCACAGATACGCAGTATTTT
CASSLAVYRTDTQYF
>TRBD2|TRBV9|.|TRBJ2-1
TGTGCCAGCAGTGTGGGACAGAAAGTAGCGGGAGGGTCCTACAATGAGCAGTTCTTC
CASSVGQKVAGGSYNEQFF
>.|TRBV4-1|once|TRBJ2-3
TGCGCCAGCAGCCACCCTCCCGCCACCTACGCAGATACGCAGTATTTT
CASSHPPATYADTQYF
>TRBD1|TRBV10-3|.|TRBJ2-3
TGTGCCATCAGTGGCCGGGACAGGGGGCGCGGCACAGATACGCAGTATTTT
CAISGRDRGRGTDTQYF
>.|TRBV9|.|TRBJ2-1
TGTGCCAGCAGCCAGGGCGGGGACTCCTACAATGAGCAGTTCTTC
CASSQGGDSYNEQFF
>TRBD2|TRBV7-2|.|TRBJ2-7
TGTGCCAGCAGCCTCGGGAGGGCCTTCTCCTACGAGCAGTACTTC
CASSLGRAFSYEQYF
>TRBD1|TRBV28|.|TRBJ1-2
TGTGCCAGCACCGACAGGGGGCACTATGGCTACACCTTC
CASTDRGHYGYTF
>.|TRBV28|.|TRBJ2-3
TGTGCCAGCAGTCCCAGGGGAGGGGGGGCAGATACGCAGTATTTT
CASSPRGGGADTQYF
>.|TRBV5-1|.|TRBJ2-5
TGCGCCAGCAGAGCCGCTGGGACGTACTCAGAGACCCAGTACTTC
CASRAAGTYSETQYF
>.|TRBV28|.|TRBJ2-7
TGTGCCAGCAAGGAGAGAGCCCTCCCCCCTTACGAGCAGTACTTC
CASKERALPPYEQYF
>.|TRBV2|.|TRBJ1-5
TGTGCCAGCGAACCCCCTGGAAATCAGCCCCAGCATTTT
CASEPPGNQPQHF